This T cell receptor beta chain was obtained from a study of blood T cell repertoires in COVID-19. To note about this clone: Different DNA sequences within this sample yield the same CDR3.

Measured with immunoSEQ multiplex PCR; TCRdb has only the in-frame clones, and not every one. The sample shows tens of thousands of clones, 86% of them seen only once. This CDR3 comprises 15 residues. The J segment lost 4 bases and the V segment lost 4 bases, leaving 8 bases of the junction unmatched. The germline CDR1 and CDR2 sequences are SGDLS and YYNGEE. Specimen: peripheral blood. This receptor was taken from a man aged 55-75 years with acute or convalescent COVID-19. The chain recombines TRBV9 with TRBJ1-1; the match to TRBD1 covers 9 bases. The CDR3 DNA is TGTGCCAGCAGCCCCCGGGACAGGGTAAGCACTGAAGCTTTCTTT. This gives the protein CASSPRDRVSTEAFF.